These 20 T cell receptor beta chains came from one sample sequenced in a study of CD8+ T cells in alopecia areata. Extraction of RNA preceded its reverse transcription into cDNA, which served as the sequencing template. TCRdb's copy holds only in-frame clones and misses some; the assay was immunoSEQ multiplex PCR. The sample shows 150,000 to 200,000 clones, less than 65% of them seen only once. The treatment denotes: oral pan-JAK inhibitor, 5-10 mg twice daily. Sample: CD4+ T cells sorted from blood, taken at week 24, from a patient treated with tofacitinib. The source is a human donor with alopecia areata.

This CDR3 is CASSLVGSGEQYF. For the CDR3, the DNA is TGCGCCAGCAGCTTGGTGGGGTCCGGCGAGCAGTACTTC. V usage is TRBV5-1 and J usage is TRBJ2-7; D ambiguous. Germline CDR1 SGHRS, CDR2 YFSETQ. Trimming took 0 bases from V and 6 from J, leaving 10 bases between them. This CDR3 region has 13 residues.

The V gene is TRBV13, the J gene TRBJ2-7; D possibly matches TRBD1 or TRBD2 (6 bases each). V shed 5 bases and J shed 3 bases, with 14 bases lying between them. The CDR3 loop spans 14 amino acids. Germline-derived CDR1 and CDR2 are PRHDT and FYEKMQ (reference sequence). CDR3 DNA: TGTGCCAGCAGCACCCGGACAGCGGGCTACGAGCAGTACTTC. Its protein product is CASSTRTAGYEQYF.

The chain carries TRBV5-1 and TRBJ2-2; 8 bases align to TRBD2. CDR1 is SGHRS and CDR2 is YFSETQ in the germline V gene. V lost 0 bases, J lost 2 bases, and 3 bases stayed unmatched. This CDR3 spans 16 amino acids. The CDR3 DNA reads TGCGCCAGCAGCTTGGCCACTAGCGGCAACACCGGGGAGCTGTTTTTT. This codes for CASSLATSGNTGELFF.

The chain is built from TRBV29-1 and TRBJ2-7; D perhaps matches TRBD1 (5 bases). The CDR3 sequence is 13 residues long. Looked up from germline, CDR1 is SQVTM and CDR2 is ANQGSEA. Between the trimmed V and J ends, which lost 0 bases and 6 bases, there was a span of 12 bases. CDR3 DNA: TGCAGCGTTGAAGATCCCCACCAGGGCGAGCAGTACTTC. It encodes CSVEDPHQGEQYF.

This sequence joins TRBV5-6 and TRBJ2-1; possibly TRBD2 for D (6 bases). Trimming cost V 7 bases and J 1 base, with 18 bases left between them. The V gene's germline CDR1 is SGHDT and CDR2 YYEEEE. The CDR3 has 16 amino acids. The CDR3 spells CASHSWGRNSYNEQFF. The CDR3 DNA reads TGTGCCAGCCACTCTTGGGGGAGGAATTCCTACAATGAGCAGTTCTTC.

This clone has more than one count but fewer than ten. The rearrangement joins TRBV29-1 to TRBJ1-1; D call uncertain. This CDR3 region has 14 residues. In germline, CDR1 is SQVTM, CDR2 ANQGSEA. V was clipped by 1 base and J by 0 bases, with 9 bases between them. The CDR3 sequence is CSVEGRIMNTEAFF. CDR3 sequence (DNA): TGCAGCGTTGAAGGCCGAATCATGAACACTGAAGCTTTCTTT.

The chain couples TRBV6-1 to TRBJ1-2; D is unresolved. The CDR3 spans 15 residues. The ends were cut back, 4 bases at V and 3 bases at J, with 15 bases in the middle. The germline CDR1 and CDR2 sequences are MNHNS and SASEGT. CDR3 DNA: TGTGCCAGCAGTGCCTTCCCGGAGAGGGACTATGGCTACACCTTC. This gives the protein CASSAFPERDYGYTF.

The chain carries TRBV18 and TRBJ1-2; 7 bases agree with TRBD1. Germline-derived CDR1 and CDR2 are KGHSH and LQKENI. This CDR3 spans 14 amino acids. The J segment lost 6 bases and the V segment lost 3 bases, leaving 7 bases of the junction unmatched. The CDR3 is CASSPTTGRDGYTF. The CDR3 nucleotides are TGTGCCAGCTCACCTACGACAGGGCGGGATGGCTACACCTTC.

The chain combines TRBV25-1 with TRBJ1-2; possible D gene TRBD1, 6 bases. The CDR3 loop spans 17 amino acids. Germline loops: CDR1 MGHDK, CDR2 SYGVNS. V was pared by 1 base and J by 4 bases, with 19 bases between. The DNA for the CDR3 is TGTGCCAGCAGTGAATCCAGGGGACGTGCCGGGGGCTATGGCTACACCTTC. Translation: CASSESRGRAGGYGYTF.

In its sample, this clone was seen a few times. The J gene is TRBJ1-1, the V gene TRBV27, with D hard to call. From germline, CDR1 is MNHEY and CDR2 SMNVEV (reference sequence). Trimming stripped 8 bases from V and 5 bases from J, with 15 bases between. CDR3 size: 13 residues. CDR3 in amino acids: CASRRWGGTEAFF. The DNA of the CDR3 is TGTGCCAGCCGAAGGTGGGGAGGTACTGAAGCTTTCTTT.

This clone has a handful of counts. This chain joins TRBV23-1 and TRBJ2-6; D is unresolved. TRBV23-1 belongs to the ORF category, with a function that is uncertain. Trimming stripped 5 bases from V and 0 bases from J, with 5 bases between. The CDR3 extends over 14 amino acids. CDR3 sequence: CASSWDSGANVLTF. For the CDR3, the DNA is TGCGCCAGCAGTTGGGACTCTGGGGCCAACGTCCTGACTTTC.

This clone was seen only a few times. The chain links TRBV7-6 to TRBJ2-2; tentative D call: TRBD1 (6 bases). Germline lookup yields CDR1 SGHVS and CDR2 FNYEAQ. This CDR3 has 15 amino acids. V lost 5 bases to trimming and J lost 7 bases, with 17 bases between them. This chain's CDR3 is CASSPDRLRDGELFF. In DNA, the CDR3 is TGTGCCAGCAGCCCTGACAGGCTCAGGGACGGGGAGCTGTTTTTT.

J is TRBJ2-1 and V is TRBV30; D not resolved. Per germline, CDR1 GTSNPN and CDR2 SVGIG (reference sequence). Trimming took 2 bases from V and 0 from J, leaving 14 bases between them. The CDR3 has 16 amino acids. Here the CDR3 DNA reads TGTGCCTGGAGTCCGAGGCCCTTGAGCTCCTACAATGAGCAGTTCTTC. Protein sequence: CAWSPRPLSSYNEQFF.

This clone was seen only a few times. The chain recombines TRBV7-6 with TRBJ2-1, with TRBD2 matching over 11 bases. Germline V gene sequence: CDR1 SGHVS, CDR2 FNYEAQ. This CDR3 comprises 15 residues. V shed 5 bases and J 6 bases; nucleotides not matched to a gene: 6. CDR3 region: CASSHSGGARNEQFF. The CDR3 nucleotides read TGTGCCAGCAGCCATAGCGGGGGGGCTCGCAATGAGCAGTTCTTC.

This clone came up once. The chain uses TRBV5-5 and TRBJ1-5, with TRBD1 identical over 7 bases. V lost 4 bases, J lost 6 bases, and 13 bases stayed unmatched. The CDR3 is made up of 16 amino acids. The germline CDR1 and CDR2 sequences are SGHKS and YYEKEE (reference sequence). The DNA of the CDR3 is TGTGCCAGCAGCGTGGACGAATCACACAGGGGTCAGCCCCAGCATTTT. Protein sequence: CASSVDESHRGQPQHF.

In its sample, this clone was seen a few times. The chain employs TRBV19 and TRBJ1-1, with no clear D. V was shortened by 5 bases and J by 2 bases, with 15 bases between the two germline ends. The CDR3 runs 15 residues. CDR1 and CDR2 (germline): LNHDA, SQIVND (reference sequence). The CDR3 DNA sequence: TGTGCCAGTAGTGTCCTGCCTACACAAAACACTGAAGCTTTCTTT. Translation gives CASSVLPTQNTEAFF.

The V call is TRBV27, the J call TRBJ1-1, with 7 bases fitting TRBD1. Trimming took 6 bases from V and 4 from J; bases not matched to a gene: 5. This CDR3 comprises 13 residues. Germline V gene sequence: CDR1 MNHEY, CDR2 SMNVEV (reference sequence). In DNA, the CDR3 is TGTGCCAGCAGCTCGACAGGGACCACTGAAGCTTTCTTT. Protein product: CASSSTGTTEAFF.

Turning to this clone: The sample has other DNA sequences that encode this CDR3 too. The genes are TRBV5-1 and TRBJ2-6; no reliable D call. V dropped 0 bases and J dropped 1 base, with 5 bases sitting between them. CDR3 length equals 15 residues. Germline loops: CDR1 SGHRS, CDR2 YFSETQ. The DNA of the CDR3 is TGCGCCAGCAGCTTGGCGGTTTCTGGGGCCAACGTCCTGACTTTC. It codes for CASSLAVSGANVLTF.

This clone was detected a few times. The chain carries TRBV2 and TRBJ1-1, with TRBD1 as a possible D gene (6 bases). The germline gives CDR1 SNHLY, CDR2 FYNNEI. Trimming cost V 6 bases and J 4 bases, with 12 bases left between them. This CDR3 has 13 residues. The DNA of the CDR3 is TGTGCCAGCAGGGCGACGACAGGCACTGAAGCTTTCTTT. Its protein product is CASRATTGTEAFF.

J is TRBJ1-1 and V is TRBV28; D ambiguous. This CDR3 is 13 amino acids long. The ends were cut back, 3 bases at V and 0 bases at J, with 5 bases in the middle. CDR1 is MDHEN and CDR2 is SYDVKM in the germline V gene. The CDR3 DNA is TGTGCCAGCAGTTTCTCGTTGAACACTGAAGCTTTCTTT. Translation gives CASSFSLNTEAFF.